This is a list of T cell receptor beta chains from one sample in a study of OX40 agonist ivuxolimab in advanced cancers. The protocol was immunoSEQ multiplex PCR, while the TCRdb copy is restricted to in-frame clones and leaves out a portion. The sample consists of 80,000 or so clones, about 93% of them appearing once. Sequences were derived from CD4+ or CD8+ T cells sorted from blood, sampled in a trial of the OX40 agonist ivuxolimab. The origin of the receptors is an adult with an advanced solid tumor such as melanoma, head and neck, liver or kidney cancer. CDR3s include the opening cysteine and the closing phenylalanine or tryptophan. The order of the fields is CDR3 protein, CDR3 DNA, J gene, D gene, clone size, V gene. The D gene is left open where the match is weak. For some rows the clone size is stated as once, few or many, or as a class when expanded; others skip it.

CASSLGRGSTDTQYF | TGTGCCAGCAGTTTAGGCAGGGGAAGCACAGATACGCAGTATTTT | TRBJ2-3 | . | . | TRBV27
CASYVSRGAPNTEAFF | TGTGCCAGCTACGTATCAAGAGGGGCCCCGAACACTGAAGCTTTCTTT | TRBJ1-1 | . | once | TRBV2
CASSPGAKDGKNIQYF | TGTGCCAGCAGTCCCGGGGCCAAAGATGGCAAAAACATTCAGTACTTC | TRBJ2-4 | . | . | TRBV2
CASSQEGRATEAFF | TGCGCCAGCAGCCAAGAAGGCAGGGCCACTGAAGCTTTCTTT | TRBJ1-1 | . | . | TRBV4-3
CASSPRQDADYGYTF | TGCGCCAGCAGCCCCCGACAGGACGCTGACTATGGCTACACCTTC | TRBJ1-2 | . | . | TRBV4-3
CASSYRVTGGLRSSYEQYF | TGTGCCAGCAGCTACCGGGTGACAGGGGGCCTTCGTAGCTCCTACGAGCAGTACTTC | TRBJ2-7 | TRBD1 | . | TRBV7-8
CASSQEAISYNEQFF | TGTGCCAGCAGCCAAGAAGCCATCTCCTACAATGAGCAGTTCTTC | TRBJ2-1 | . | . | TRBV4-2
CASSLNTGYLANTGELFF | TGCGCCAGCAGCCTCAACACAGGGTACCTTGCGAACACCGGGGAGCTGTTTTTT | TRBJ2-2 | . | . | TRBV4-3
CASSQASPYEQYF | TGCGCCAGCAGCCAAGCCTCCCCCTACGAGCAGTACTTC | TRBJ2-7 | . | . | TRBV4-1
CASNRLAPTYNEQFF | TGTGCCAGCAATAGACTAGCGCCAACCTACAATGAGCAGTTCTTC | TRBJ2-1 | TRBD2 | . | TRBV28
CASSEKRGGVWEQYF | TGTGCCAGCAGTGAAAAGCGGGGGGGCGTCTGGGAGCAGTACTTC | TRBJ2-7 | TRBD2 | . | TRBV6-1
CASSQDGTGGGTQYF | TGCGCCAGCAGCCAAGACGGGACAGGGGGAGGGACCCAGTACTTC | TRBJ2-5 | TRBD1 | . | TRBV4-3
CASSLVPGNNEQFF | TGTGCCAGCAGCCTCGTGCCCGGGAACAATGAGCAGTTCTTC | TRBJ2-1 | . | . | TRBV5-5
CASSEAVTEGGGNEQFF | TGTGCCAGCAGTGAAGCCGTCACGGAAGGAGGTGGCAATGAGCAGTTCTTC | TRBJ2-1 | . | . | TRBV2
CSAAAESARVETQYF | TGCAGCGCCGCCGCGGAATCGGCGCGGGTAGAGACCCAGTACTTC | TRBJ2-5 | . | . | TRBV29-1
CASRDSAAPPNYGYTF | TGTGCCAGCAGGGACAGTGCCGCTCCTCCTAACTATGGCTACACCTTC | TRBJ1-2 | . | . | TRBV6-4
CASSARVLASTDTQYF | TGCGCCAGCAGCGCGAGGGTTCTAGCTAGCACAGATACGCAGTATTTT | TRBJ2-3 | . | . | TRBV5-1
CASSDPGQGFHEQYF | TGTGCCAGCAGCGATCCGGGACAGGGGTTCCACGAGCAGTACTTC | TRBJ2-7 | TRBD1 | . | TRBV5-5
CAPGGKRQPQHF | TGTGCCCCCGGGGGGAAGCGGCAGCCCCAGCATTTT | TRBJ1-5 | . | few | TRBV21-1
CASLRDRLHYGYTF | TGTGCCAGCTTACGGGACAGGCTCCACTATGGCTACACCTTC | TRBJ1-2 | TRBD1 | . | TRBV2
CASSLGADPNEQFF | TGTGCCAGCAGCTTGGGTGCAGACCCTAATGAGCAGTTCTTC | TRBJ2-1 | . | . | TRBV7-6
CASSQAGQLNLDFDYGYTF | TGTGCCAGCAGCCAAGCAGGACAGCTAAACTTAGATTTTGACTATGGCTACACCTTC | TRBJ1-2 | . | . | TRBV14
CASSQGKPPRDTDSPLHF | TGCGCCAGCAGCCAAGGAAAACCACCACGGGACACCGATTCACCCCTCCACTTT | TRBJ1-6 | . | . | TRBV4-3
CASKEGTSGDNEQFF | TGTGCCAGCAAGGAAGGGACTAGCGGAGACAATGAGCAGTTCTTC | TRBJ2-1 | TRBD2 | . | TRBV13
CASSAGGTEAFF | TGTGCCAGCAGCGCGGGGGGCACTGAAGCTTTCTTT | TRBJ1-1 | . | . | TRBV9
CASSPHGLAVTDTQYF | TGCGCCAGCAGCCCACACGGACTAGCCGTCACAGATACGCAGTATTTT | TRBJ2-3 | TRBD2 | . | TRBV4-1
CASSGDRLVYGYTF | TGTGCCAGCAGCGGGGACAGGCTGGTCTATGGCTACACCTTC | TRBJ1-2 | TRBD1 | . | TRBV9
CASSAGREPYEQYF | TGCGCCAGCAGCGCCGGACGGGAACCCTACGAGCAGTACTTC | TRBJ2-7 | . | once | TRBV5-1
CASQDSGGTLESF | TGTGCCAGCCAGGACAGTGGAGGAACGCTCGAGAGCTTC | TRBJ2-7 | . | . | TRBV2
CASSPLDSYNEQFF | TGTGCCAGCAGTCCCCTCGACTCCTACAATGAGCAGTTCTTC | TRBJ2-1 | . | . | TRBV28
CASSFSTSPGELFF | TGTGCCAGCAGCTTCTCAACTAGCCCCGGGGAGCTGTTTTTT | TRBJ2-2 | . | . | TRBV7-9
CASSPPSRAGDDQLQHF | TGTGCCAGCTCACCACCATCAAGGGCGGGGGATGATCAGCTCCAGCATTTT | TRBJ1-5 | . | . | TRBV18
CASSPAGGGWDYTF | TGTGCCAGCAGCCCGGCGGGGGGAGGATGGGACTACACCTTC | TRBJ1-2 | . | . | TRBV7-9
CASRGSETQYF | TGTGCCAGCAGGGGGAGTGAGACCCAGTACTTC | TRBJ2-5 | . | . | TRBV6-5
CASSQVPYSNQPQHF | TGCGCCAGCAGCCAAGTCCCTTATAGCAATCAGCCCCAGCATTTT | TRBJ1-5 | . | . | TRBV4-3
CASEGANTEAFF | TGTGCCAGCGAGGGGGCGAACACTGAAGCTTTCTTT | TRBJ1-1 | TRBD1 | . | TRBV13
CASSPTSGYNEQFF | TGTGCCAGCAGTCCTACTAGCGGATACAATGAGCAGTTCTTC | TRBJ2-1 | TRBD2 | . | TRBV6-5
CASSGFPLRGDETQYF | TGTGCCAGCAGTGGATTTCCCTTGCGGGGGGACGAGACCCAGTACTTC | TRBJ2-5 | TRBD2 | once | TRBV2
CATSRDLGSPGELFF | TGTGCCACCAGCAGAGATCTCGGGTCCCCCGGGGAGCTGTTTTTT | TRBJ2-2 | . | . | TRBV15
CASSQGASGAGGPTDTQYF | TGTGCCAGCAGCCAAGGGGCTTCGGGGGCGGGAGGGCCGACGGATACGCAGTATTTT | TRBJ2-3 | TRBD2 | . | TRBV4-2
CASTSGDTQETQYF | TGTGCCAGTACCTCTGGGGACACGCAAGAGACCCAGTACTTC | TRBJ2-5 | . | . | TRBV19
CASSLRDLNTEAFF | TGTGCCAGCAGTTTGCGGGACTTGAACACTGAAGCTTTCTTT | TRBJ1-1 | . | . | TRBV6-5
CASSQRSSSSYEQYF | TGTGCCAGCAGCCAGAGGAGCTCTAGCTCCTACGAGCAGTACTTC | TRBJ2-7 | . | once | TRBV7-2
CASSLLPPGINQPQHF | TGTGCCAGCAGTTTACTCCCCCCAGGGATCAATCAGCCCCAGCATTTT | TRBJ1-5 | . | . | TRBV27
CASSIYSDMNTEAFF | TGTGCCAGCAGTATCTACAGCGACATGAACACTGAAGCTTTCTTT | TRBJ1-1 | . | . | TRBV27
CASSPGAGVDEQYF | TGTGCCAGCAGCCCTGGAGCGGGGGTCGACGAGCAGTACTTC | TRBJ2-7 | TRBD2 | . | TRBV7-6
CASSQATGENIQYF | TGCGCCAGCAGCCAAGCGACAGGAGAAAACATTCAGTACTTC | TRBJ2-4 | . | . | TRBV4-3
CASSLSGQLNQPQHF | TGTGCCAGCAGCTTATCGGGACAGTTAAATCAGCCCCAGCATTTT | TRBJ1-5 | TRBD1 | . | TRBV7-9
CASSLSSSMNTEAFF | TGTGCCAGCAGTTTAAGTAGCAGCATGAACACTGAAGCTTTCTTT | TRBJ1-1 | . | . | TRBV27
CASSPDRLNQPQHF | TGTGCCAGCAGTCCGGACAGGCTCAATCAGCCCCAGCATTTT | TRBJ1-5 | TRBD1 | . | TRBV7-9
CASSIAQWAGSSTDTQYF | TGTGCCAGTAGTATAGCGCAATGGGCGGGGTCTAGCACAGATACGCAGTATTTT | TRBJ2-3 | . | few | TRBV19
CASSPTGLYEQYF | TGTGCCAGCAGTCCGACAGGGTTATACGAGCAGTACTTC | TRBJ2-7 | TRBD1 | . | TRBV28
CASSQGDVLGTEAFF | TGCGCCAGCAGCCAAGGGGACGTCCTAGGAACTGAAGCTTTCTTT | TRBJ1-1 | . | . | TRBV4-1
CASSESRVTEQFF | TGCGCCAGCAGTGAGTCGAGAGTTACGGAGCAGTTCTTC | TRBJ2-1 | . | . | TRBV10-2
CASSLSGSGGETQYF | TGTGCCAGCAGTCTGTCAGGGAGCGGGGGAGAGACCCAGTACTTC | TRBJ2-5 | TRBD2 | . | TRBV27